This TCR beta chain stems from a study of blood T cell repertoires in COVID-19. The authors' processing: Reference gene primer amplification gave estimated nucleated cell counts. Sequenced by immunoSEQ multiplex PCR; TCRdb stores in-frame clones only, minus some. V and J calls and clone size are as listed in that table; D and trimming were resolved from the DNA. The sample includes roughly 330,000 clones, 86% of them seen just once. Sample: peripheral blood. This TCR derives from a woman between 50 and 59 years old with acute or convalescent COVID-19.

CDR3 DNA: TGTGCCAGCAGCCGACTAGCGGAGAGCACAGATACGCAGTATTTT. Protein product: CASSRLAESTDTQYF. The chain recombines TRBV7-6 with TRBJ2-3; 9 bases align to TRBD2. Per germline, CDR1 SGHVS and CDR2 FNYEAQ. The V gene end was trimmed by 5 bases and the J gene end by 0 bases; junction bases not matched to a gene: 3. CDR3 length: 15 amino acids.